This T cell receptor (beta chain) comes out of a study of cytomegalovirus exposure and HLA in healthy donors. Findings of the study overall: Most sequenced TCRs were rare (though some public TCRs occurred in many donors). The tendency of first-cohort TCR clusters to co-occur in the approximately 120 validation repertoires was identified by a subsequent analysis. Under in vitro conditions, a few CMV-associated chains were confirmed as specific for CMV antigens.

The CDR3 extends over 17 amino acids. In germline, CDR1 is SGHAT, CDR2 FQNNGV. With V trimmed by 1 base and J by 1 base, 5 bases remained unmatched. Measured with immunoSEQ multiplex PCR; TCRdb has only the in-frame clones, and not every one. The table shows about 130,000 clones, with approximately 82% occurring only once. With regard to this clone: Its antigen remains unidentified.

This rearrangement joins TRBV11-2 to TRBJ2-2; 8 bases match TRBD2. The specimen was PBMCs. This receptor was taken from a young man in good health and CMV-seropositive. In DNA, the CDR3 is TGTGCCAGCAGCTTAGGTCGTACTAGCGGGAACACCGGGGAGCTGTTTTTT. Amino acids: CASSLGRTSGNTGELFF.